This T cell receptor (beta chain) was identified in a study of blood T cell repertoires in COVID-19. Whole-study context: The United States, Italy and Spain supplied acute and convalescent COVID-19 samples. T cells, B-cell-depleted T cells, or PBMCs supplied cDNA or gDNA.

How the authors handled the data: Amplified reference gene primers provided the basis for estimating nucleated cell counts. Clones were sequenced by immunoSEQ multiplex PCR, and TCRdb holds only the in-frame ones, with some missing. V and J calls and clone size are given by that table; D and trimming were obtained from the DNA. The data hold around 69,000 clones, with 80% to 85% observed a single time. The TCR sequence derives from a woman aged 60-70 years with acute or convalescent COVID-19. Sequences were obtained from peripheral blood.

The CDR3 is CASSLSSIPGLNEQFF. The CDR3 nucleotides are TGTGCCAGCAGTTTAAGTTCCATCCCAGGGTTAAATGAGCAGTTCTTC. The gene calls are TRBV27 and TRBJ2-1, with a tentative D call TRBD1 (5 bases). This CDR3 has 16 residues. The germline V gene has CDR1 MNHEY and CDR2 SMNVEV (reference sequence). V gave up 2 bases and J gave up 7 bases, with 18 bases separating them.